This TCR beta chain derives from a study of graft-versus-host responses after intestinal transplantation. Turning to the study itself: For approximately 3 years after anti-thymocyte globulin induction, all recipients took tacrolimus and steroids.

Produced via immunoSEQ multiplex PCR; TCRdb's table is partial and in-frame only. The sample yields fewer than 60,000 clones, 84% seen once. The CDR3 loop spans 14 amino acids. Germline CDR1 is LGHNA and CDR2 is YNFKEQ. Deletions cut 4 bases from V and 4 bases from J, with 13 bases between. Study conclusions and caveats: Present in recipient marrow, GvH clones included some that appeared first in ileum or blood. Those patients showing graft-donor T cell macrochimerism displayed high graft-versus-host to host-versus-graft clonal ratios in allografts.

As to this clone: Its antigen remains unknown.

The origin of this receptor is a human donor who was the organ donor for an intestinal transplant. The chain links TRBV4-2 to TRBJ1-2; a possible D gene is TRBD1 (6 bases). The specimen was unstimulated CD4+ T cells sorted from spleen or lymph node cells, collected before transplant. This CDR3 is CASSPQGDGYGYTF. CDR3 bases: TGTGCCAGCAGCCCACAGGGTGACGGCTATGGCTACACCTTC.